The 26 T cell receptor beta chains given below trace back to one sample, sequenced in a study of radiation and T cells in renal cell carcinoma. Time point denoted: blood 2 weeks post-SBRT. Sample treatment: 15 Gy SBRT to primary tumor, nephrectomy 4 weeks later. TCRdb's copy holds only in-frame clones and misses some; the assay was immunoSEQ multiplex PCR. The sample has tens of thousands of clones, around three quarters seen once. Sequenced here: blood, sampled from a patient whose treatment included radiotherapy and nephrectomy. The receptors stem from a man aged 55 to 70 with renal cell carcinoma.

V gene TRBV6-1 combines with J gene TRBJ2-2; TRBD1 agrees at 9 bases. CDR1 MNHNS and CDR2 SASEGT come from the germline V gene. Unmatched junction bases numbered 11, after V lost 11 bases and J lost 7 bases. This CDR3 is built from 14 residues. The CDR3 sequence: CALAQGQGNGELFF. The DNA for the CDR3 is TGTGCCCTGGCCCAGGGACAGGGAAACGGGGAGCTGTTTTTT.

The V and J genes are TRBV7-8 and TRBJ2-7; 8 nucleotides agree with TRBD1. Germline V gene lookup returns CDR1 SGHVS and CDR2 FQNEAQ. The CDR3 is 14 amino acids. Trimming took 7 bases from V and 2 from J; bases not matched to a gene: 7. CDR3 nucleotide sequence: TGTGCCAGCAACCCGACGGACAGGGCCTACGAGCAGTACTTC. This encodes CASNPTDRAYEQYF.

This clone was observed a few times. The chain joins TRBV11-2 to TRBJ2-5, with a possible D match to TRBD1 (6 bases). Between the trimmed V and J ends, which lost 0 bases and 1 base, there was a span of 15 bases. The V gene's germline CDR1 is SGHAT and CDR2 FQNNGV. The CDR3 sequence is 17 residues long. The CDR3 region is CASSLDFLTGPQETQYF. CDR3 DNA: TGTGCCAGCAGCTTAGACTTCTTGACAGGCCCCCAAGAGACCCAGTACTTC.

The chain uses TRBV2 and TRBJ2-1, with TRBD2 identical over 7 bases. The CDR3 extends over 16 amino acids. Germline V gives CDR1 SNHLY, CDR2 FYNNEI. V lost 5 bases, J lost 2 bases, and 9 bases stayed unmatched. CDR3 sequence: CASSQRLAGPYNEQFF. The CDR3 nucleotides are TGTGCCAGCAGTCAACGACTAGCTGGACCCTACAATGAGCAGTTCTTC.

The chain is built from TRBV6-6 and TRBJ1-5; the D is unclear. Trimming removed 7 bases from V and 2 bases from J, with 15 bases in between. Germline-derived CDR1 and CDR2 are MNHNY and SVGAGI (reference sequence). The CDR3 has 15 amino acids. For the CDR3, the DNA is TGTGCCAGCACTTCCACCGGGATTGGCAATCAGCCCCAGCATTTT. The encoded protein is CASTSTGIGNQPQHF.

With regard to this clone: Other DNA sequences in the same sample also yield this CDR3. The chain combines TRBV7-8 with TRBJ1-5; D might be TRBD1 (6 bases). The CDR3 is made up of 13 amino acids. Germline V gene lookup returns CDR1 SGHVS and CDR2 FQNEAQ. V lost 3 bases and J lost 6, with 9 bases in between. Written as DNA, the CDR3 is TGTGCCAGCAGCTTGGGAGGGGGTCAGCCCCAGCATTTT. It translates to CASSLGGGQPQHF.

The gene calls are TRBV14 and TRBJ2-7; D possibly matches TRBD1 or TRBD2 (5 bases each). There are 15 residues in the CDR3. From germline, CDR1 is SGHDN and CDR2 FVKESK. The V and J ends lost 4 bases and 6 bases respectively, with 19 bases between them. In DNA form, the CDR3 reads TGTGCCAGCAGCCCCCGGAAAGGGACCGACGGCGAGCAGTACGTC. Translating gives CASSPRKGTDGEQYV.

The rearrangement links TRBV4-2 to TRBJ2-1, with 9 nucleotides matching TRBD2. Germline trimming cut 1 base from V and 9 bases from J; bases unmatched to any gene: 16. Germline V gives CDR1 LGHNA, CDR2 YNFKEQ. The CDR3 covers 18 residues. CDR3 amino acids: CASSQAPPLAGERSEQFF. The CDR3 coding sequence is TGTGCCAGCAGCCAAGCGCCCCCACTAGCGGGTGAACGGAGTGAGCAGTTCTTC.

The chain carries TRBV7-2 and TRBJ2-3, with a tentative D call TRBD2 (5 bases). Deletions cut 0 bases from V and 4 bases from J, with 14 bases between. This CDR3 is built from 16 residues. Germline lookup yields CDR1 SGHTA and CDR2 FQGNSA. DNA for the CDR3: TGTGCCAGCAGCTTAGCGAGGGCGACGAGGGCAGATACGCAGTATTTT. This codes for CASSLARATRADTQYF.

The J gene is TRBJ1-4, the V gene TRBV5-6; D is possibly TRBD1 (5 bases). The germline V and J ends were trimmed by 4 bases and 5 bases, with 12 bases remaining between them. Looked up from germline, CDR1 is SGHDT and CDR2 is YYEEEE. The length of the CDR3 is 14 residues. The CDR3 loop reads CASSRKGKNEKLFF. CDR3 nucleotides: TGTGCCAGCAGCAGGAAGGGGAAGAATGAAAAACTGTTTTTT.

This chain links TRBV5-1 with TRBJ2-2; no clear D gene. The CDR3 length is 16 residues. Per the germline V gene, CDR1 is SGHRS and CDR2 is YFSETQ. Trimming cost V 0 bases and J 1 base, with 10 bases left between them. The CDR3 loop reads CASSLAGYMNTGELFF. The CDR3 region has the DNA TGCGCCAGCAGCTTGGCTGGCTACATGAACACCGGGGAGCTGTTTTTT.

V and J are TRBV30 and TRBJ2-1; D is undetermined. This CDR3 comprises 15 residues. V was cut by 0 bases and J by 0 bases, with 9 bases left in between. The V gene's germline CDR1 is GTSNPN and CDR2 SVGIG (reference sequence). CDR3 region: CAWSVLSSSYNEQFF. CDR3 DNA: TGTGCCTGGAGTGTACTGTCTAGCTCCTACAATGAGCAGTTCTTC. The complete variable domain, with remaining parts taken from reference TRBV30 and TRBJ2-1, reads SQTIHQWPATLVQPVGSPLSLECTVEGTSNPNLYWYRQAAGRGLQLLFYSVGIGQISSEVPQNLSASRPQDRQFILSSKKLLLSDSGFYLCAWSVLSSSYNEQFFGPGTRLTVL.

This chain uses TRBV6-1 with TRBJ2-7; 7 bases fit TRBD1. V was pared by 7 bases and J by 0 bases, with 3 bases of the junction left unmatched. The CDR3 length is 13 residues. CDR1 is MNHNS and CDR2 is SASEGT in the germline V gene. The CDR3 DNA reads as TGTGCCAGCAACACAGGGGCCTCCTACGAGCAGTACGTC. Amino acids: CASNTGASYEQYV.

The chain couples TRBV30 to TRBJ1-6; no firm D call. V was shortened by 2 bases and J by 7 bases, with 9 bases between the two germline ends. In germline, CDR1 is GTSNPN, CDR2 SVGIG (reference sequence). This CDR3 has 13 residues. CDR3 in DNA: TGTGCCTGGAGTACCGGGAACAATTCACCCCTCCACTTT. Amino acids: CAWSTGNNSPLHF.

The genes are TRBV18 and TRBJ1-5; D is possibly TRBD1 (5 bases). The CDR3 has 15 residues. Germline V CDR1 and CDR2: KGHSH, LQKENI. Trimming took off 0 bases at V and 6 bases at J, with 12 bases between the two ends. The CDR3 sequence is CASSPPGGLGQPQHF. CDR3 nucleotide sequence: TGTGCCAGCTCACCACCCGGGGGGTTGGGTCAGCCCCAGCATTTT.

A few counts support this clone. This chain uses TRBV19 with TRBJ1-2, with D maybe TRBD1 (5 bases). V shed 5 bases and J shed 1 base, with 14 bases lying between them. Germline V lookup: CDR1 LNHDA, CDR2 SQIVND (reference sequence). The CDR3 consists of 15 residues. CDR3 bases: TGTGCCAGTAGTGCGGGGACGGAACATAACTATGGCTACACCTTC. This translates into CASSAGTEHNYGYTF.

V usage is TRBV15 and J usage is TRBJ1-2; D is ambiguous. Per the germline V gene, CDR1 is LNHNV and CDR2 is YYDKDF (reference sequence). Trimming left V 0 bases short and J 4 bases short, with 6 bases between. The CDR3 consists of 13 residues. This chain's CDR3 is CATSREDTYGYTF. The DNA for the CDR3 is TGTGCCACCAGCAGAGAAGACACCTATGGCTACACCTTC.

The chain joins TRBV6-1 to TRBJ1-1, with D possibly being TRBD1 (5 bases). Germline assignment: CDR1 MNHNS and CDR2 SASEGT. V was clipped by 10 bases and J by 1 base, with 13 bases between them. There are 13 residues in the CDR3. The chain's CDR3 is CATLLQGNTEAFF. CDR3 nucleotide sequence: TGTGCCACCTTACTCCAGGGGAACACTGAAGCTTTCTTT.

J is TRBJ2-1 and V is TRBV27; tentative D call: TRBD2 (7 bases). Trimming left V 10 bases short and J 7 bases short, with 23 bases between. Germline V lookup: CDR1 MNHEY, CDR2 SMNVEV (reference sequence). This CDR3 has 15 amino acids. CDR3 in DNA: TGTGCCACCAAGGGGGAGCGGGAATTTCGTAATGAGCAGTTCTTC. It translates to CATKGEREFRNEQFF.

The CDR3 DNA sequence: TGCGCCAGCAGCCAAGTGGGAAACTTGCGGGGAGGGGAGCAGTTCTTC. It encodes CASSQVGNLRGGEQFF. The chain is built from TRBV4-3 and TRBJ2-1, with 7 bases lining up with TRBD2. J gave up 10 bases and V 1 base, and 13 bases lay outside the gene matches. The CDR3 loop spans 16 amino acids. Germline V gives CDR1 LGHNA, CDR2 YSLEER.

The chain recombines TRBV5-6 with TRBJ2-7; unclear D gene. Trimming shortened V by 0 bases and J by 6 bases, and 10 bases separated the two germline ends. Germline CDR1 is SGHDT and CDR2 is YYEEEE. The CDR3 runs 13 residues. CDR3 in amino acids: CASSLEEGPEQYV. As DNA, the CDR3 is TGTGCCAGCAGCTTGGAGGAAGGCCCCGAGCAGTACGTC.

The V and J genes are TRBV2 and TRBJ1-3, with D uncertain. Germline V CDR1 and CDR2: SNHLY, FYNNEI. The CDR3 contains 13 residues. Trimming pared 7 bases from V and 2 bases from J, leaving 9 bases between. The CDR3 protein is CASMAQPGNTIYF. CDR3 sequence (DNA): TGTGCCAGCATGGCCCAGCCTGGAAACACCATATATTTT.

The chain couples TRBV6-5 to TRBJ2-3; 7 bases map to TRBD2. Looked up from germline, CDR1 is MNHEY and CDR2 is SVGAGI. The CDR3 loop spans 16 amino acids. V shed 3 bases and J 4 bases; nucleotides not matched to a gene: 10. The CDR3 is CASSYSRGEGADTQYF. CDR3 sequence (DNA): TGTGCCAGCAGTTATTCCCGGGGGGAGGGAGCAGATACGCAGTATTTT.

V and J are TRBV7-6 and TRBJ2-5, with TRBD2 matching 12 bases. Trimming removed 5 bases from V and 5 bases from J; junction bases left unmatched: 3. The germline V gene encodes CDR1 SGHVS and CDR2 FNYEAQ. The length of the CDR3 is 14 residues. The CDR3 sequence is CASSPGTSGETQYF. The CDR3 DNA reads as TGTGCCAGCAGCCCGGGGACTAGCGGGGAGACCCAGTACTTC. Full variable domain (rest looked up from reference TRBV7-6 and TRBJ2-5): GAGVSQSPRYKVTKRGQDVALRCDPISGHVSLYWYRQALGQGPEFLTYFNYEAQQDKSGLPNDRFSAERPEGSISTLTIQRTEQRDSAMYRCASSPGTSGETQYFGPGTRLLVL.

The chain carries TRBV5-1 and TRBJ2-7; possible D gene TRBD1, 6 bases. V dropped 2 bases and J dropped 2 bases, with 14 bases sitting between them. The CDR3 loop spans 15 amino acids. Germline CDR1 SGHRS, CDR2 YFSETQ. CDR3 sequence: CASSLNTGSPYEQYF. The CDR3 DNA is TGCGCCAGCAGCTTAAATACAGGGTCCCCCTACGAGCAGTACTTC.

The chain links TRBV11-2 to TRBJ2-4; 8 nucleotides match TRBD1. Losses at the gene ends were 3 bases for V and 7 bases for J; bases not matched to a gene: 2. The CDR3 has 13 residues. CDR1 SGHAT and CDR2 FQNNGV come from the germline V gene. CDR3 sequence: CASSLDRANIQYF. In DNA, the CDR3 is TGTGCCAGCAGCTTGGACAGGGCGAACATTCAGTACTTC.